This entry is about one TCR beta chain. The target antigen is unknown. TCRdb keeps only in-frame clones here, not all; method: immunoSEQ multiplex PCR. The sample has about 2.5 million clones, about 90% seen once; the top ten hold 0.37%. This CDR3 comprises 11 residues. The germline V gene has CDR1 SGDLS and CDR2 YYNGEE. The sample belongs to a study of shared clonotypes between healthy human individuals. General observations from the study: Among non-shared clonotypes, generation probabilities were lower than among those shared by all four donors. As a rule, naive subsets had a larger estimated richness than memory subsets.

The chain is built from TRBV9 and TRBJ1-1; D is unclear. This clonotype was obtained from a man aged 18 to 29 in good health. Some clones in this sample may be carry-over from other donors' samples. Material for sequencing was naive CD4+ T cells from PBMCs. Specified subset: CD45RA+ positively selected. The CDR3 is CACSADTEAFF. CDR3 coding DNA: TGTGCTTGTTCAGCCGACACTGAAGCTTTCTTT.